Detailed here is one T cell receptor (beta chain). Its cognate antigen is unknown. This entry comes from a study of CD8+CD57+ T cells in acquired aplastic anemia. Across the whole study: Sorted CD4+ and CD8+ cell DNA averaged approximately 3.4 ug. The average read count for CD4+ cells in healthy donors was 10 million to 11 million. Study-wide results and caveats: Fewer than 35 CD8+ CDR3 sequences occurred in both the patients and the controls.

The CDR3 is 13 residues long. CDR1 and CDR2 from the germline V gene are DFQATT and SNEGSKA (reference sequence). TCR beta VDJ and CDR3 profiling used genomic DNA as template. Each CDR3 protein gets one entry after TCRdb re-called the reads with MiXCR. The sample has around 170,000 distinct CDR3 sequences, about 60% seen once; the top ten hold under 60%. Sequenced: sorted CD4+, CD8+, or CD8+CD57+ T cells (not recorded which) from PBMCs. The receptor comes from a human donor in good health. The rearrangement joins TRBV20-1 to TRBJ1-6, with D unresolved. The CDR3 DNA is TGCGTTTGGTGGACCTCCTATAATTCACCCCTCCACTTT. Residues: CVWWTSYNSPLHF.